The rows below give T cell receptor beta chains drawn from one sample of a study of blood T cell repertoires in COVID-19. Repertoires were generated with immunoSEQ multiplex PCR, while TCRdb's copy carries only in-frame clones and drops some. The repertoire holds roughly 250,000 clones, with around 86% as singletons. Input material: PBMCs or T cells enriched from blood (not recorded which). Receptor source: a woman between 40 and 55 years old with acute COVID-19. CDR3s include the opening cysteine and the closing phenylalanine or tryptophan. D genes are given only for firm matches. Size values are once, few and many counts, or a class for expanded clones, and some rows have none.

size | J | D | V | CDR3 | DNA
- | TRBJ2-7 | - | TRBV2 | CASSGQFHEQYF | TGTGCCAGCAGCGGACAGTTCCACGAGCAGTACTTC
- | TRBJ2-7 | TRBD2 | TRBV5-1 | CASSPWGGVSYEQYF | TGCGCCAGCAGCCCCTGGGGGGGGGTAAGCTACGAGCAGTACTTC
- | TRBJ2-7 | - | TRBV4-1 | CASSQGYSGVGEQYF | TGCGCCAGCAGCCAAGGGTATTCAGGGGTCGGCGAGCAGTACTTC
- | TRBJ1-5 | TRBD1 | TRBV7-6 | CASSLGRGDRDYQPQHF | TGTGCCAGCAGCTTAGGACGGGGGGACAGGGATTATCAGCCCCAGCATTTT
once | TRBJ2-7 | TRBD2 | TRBV4-1 | CASSQGNQRGSYEQYF | TGCGCCAGCAGCCAAGGGAACCAGCGGGGGTCCTACGAGCAGTACTTC
- | TRBJ2-7 | - | TRBV4-1 | CASSRAAGTESYEQYF | TGCGCCAGCAGCCGGGCGGCGGGGACAGAATCCTACGAGCAGTACTTC
- | TRBJ2-1 | - | TRBV13 | CASSLGWLALSYNEQFF | TGTGCCAGCAGCTTAGGGTGGTTGGCACTATCCTACAATGAGCAGTTCTTC
- | TRBJ2-3 | - | TRBV4-1 | CASSPQLADTQYF | TGCGCCAGCAGCCCTCAACTAGCAGATACGCAGTATTTT
- | TRBJ2-3 | TRBD2 | TRBV23-1 | CASSQSRFGGGNTQYF | TGCGCCAGCAGTCAATCGAGGTTTGGCGGGGGAAATACGCAGTATTTT
- | TRBJ2-1 | TRBD2 | TRBV5-1 | CASSPLAGPPGNEQFF | TGCGCCAGCAGCCCCTTAGCGGGTCCTCCTGGGAATGAGCAGTTCTTC
- | TRBJ2-1 | TRBD1 | TRBV19 | CASSRQGLYNEQFF | TGTGCCAGTAGTAGACAGGGATTATACAATGAGCAGTTCTTC
- | TRBJ1-2 | TRBD1 | TRBV19 | CASTNQGQAPQYGYTF | TGTGCCAGTACTAACCAGGGACAGGCCCCGCAGTATGGCTACACCTTC
- | TRBJ2-3 | TRBD2 | TRBV7-3 | CASRETSGRGNTQYF | TGTGCCAGCAGGGAAACTAGCGGGAGAGGGAATACGCAGTATTTT
- | TRBJ2-7 | TRBD2 | TRBV19 | CASSSLAGPSYEQYF | TGTGCCAGTAGTTCCCTAGCGGGACCGAGCTACGAGCAGTACTTC
- | TRBJ2-5 | - | TRBV12-3/TRBV12-4 | CASSTGQYQYF | TGTGCCAGCAGTACCGGACAGTATCAGTACTTC
- | TRBJ1-2 | - | TRBV5-1 | CASSLGPGDYGYTF | TGCGCCAGCAGCTTAGGCCCGGGGGACTATGGCTACACCTTC
- | TRBJ2-1 | - | TRBV5-1 | CASSLAADFYNEQFF | TGCGCCAGCAGCTTAGCAGCGGATTTCTACAATGAGCAGTTCTTC
- | TRBJ2-3 | TRBD2 | TRBV7-8 | CASSLAARLAGVPDTQYF | TGTGCCAGCAGCTTAGCGGCCCGACTAGCGGGAGTTCCAGATACGCAGTATTTT
- | TRBJ1-1 | - | TRBV19 | CASSIDLNTEAFF | TGTGCCAGTAGTATAGATCTCAACACTGAAGCTTTCTTT
- | TRBJ2-1 | TRBD2 | TRBV5-1 | CASSPGLAGGRTYNEQFF | TGCGCCAGCAGCCCAGGACTAGCGGGAGGTAGGACCTACAATGAGCAGTTCTTC
- | TRBJ2-7 | - | TRBV5-1 | CASSLVAGEQYF | TGCGCCAGCAGCTTGGTGGCAGGCGAGCAGTACTTC
- | TRBJ2-7 | TRBD2 | TRBV11-3 | CASSLTRLAGDYEQYF | TGTGCCAGCAGCTTAACCAGACTAGCGGGAGACTACGAGCAGTACTTC
few | TRBJ2-1 | TRBD2 | TRBV5-1 | CASSLVGGRAYNEQFF | TGCGCCAGCAGCTTGGTAGGCGGGAGGGCCTACAATGAGCAGTTCTTC
- | TRBJ1-1 | - | TRBV11-2 | CASSLGTGFEAFF | TGTGCCAGCAGCTTGGGTACAGGGTTTGAAGCTTTCTTT
- | TRBJ1-2 | TRBD1 | TRBV2 | CASAISGQGDGGYTF | TGTGCCAGCGCCATTTCGGGACAGGGGGACGGAGGCTACACCTTC
- | TRBJ2-7 | - | TRBV29-1 | CSTQRQDGSEQYF | TGCAGCACCCAGCGACAGGACGGGTCCGAGCAGTACTTC
- | TRBJ2-1 | TRBD2 | TRBV19 | CASFIGTSVREQFF | TGTGCCAGTTTCATCGGGACTAGCGTTAGGGAGCAGTTCTTC
once | TRBJ2-7 | TRBD2 | TRBV11-1 | CAISGGTSGYEQYF | TGTGCCATCTCGGGCGGGACTAGCGGCTACGAGCAGTACTTC
- | TRBJ1-2 | - | TRBV29-1 | CSVVPGDYGYTF | TGCAGCGTTGTGCCAGGGGACTATGGCTACACCTTC